This T cell receptor (beta chain) was identified in a study of cytotoxic CD8 clonotypes in ibrutinib-treated CLL. TCR beta libraries used approximately 2.2 micrograms of DNA from cryopreserved PBMCs. Whole-study results and caveats: Clonality grew at ibrutinib response; at progression, it decreased back toward baseline. The public clonotypes identified were infrequent and showed contraction or stability on treatment.

Sequencing used immunoSEQ multiplex PCR; TCRdb keeps in-frame clones, though not all of them. The sample yields fewer than 400,000 clones, 67% seen once. A word on this clone: Antigen specificity is unknown.

The germline V and J ends were trimmed by 4 bases and 4 bases, with 15 bases remaining between them. The germline CDR1 and CDR2 sequences are SGHDT and YYEEEE. The length of the CDR3 is 15 residues. The sequence came from a human donor with chronic lymphocytic leukemia. The material sequenced was PBMCs, taken after 36 months of ibrutinib treatment. The rearrangement joins TRBV5-6 to TRBJ2-1, with D possibly called TRBD1 or TRBD2 (5 bases each). The CDR3 reads CASSVYGTGYNEQFF. The CDR3, as DNA: TGTGCCAGCAGCGTATACGGGACCGGGTACAATGAGCAGTTCTTC.